This section outlines one T cell receptor beta chain sequence together with its context. Amplification of TCR beta CDR3 regions used RNA as the template. The HTBI set primed first-round TCR CDR3 RT-PCR. TCRdb processed the multiplex PCR reads anew with MiXCR; each CDR3 protein has one entry. Among 340,000 or so distinct CDR3 sequences, around 17% were seen once, and the ten largest hold roughly 31%. The sample comes from a study of T cells in Graves' hyperthyroidism and ophthalmopathy. Fresh 10 ml peripheral blood yielded PBMCs. The CDR3 totals 15 residues. V was clipped by 4 bases and J by 0 bases, with 13 bases between them. Germline V gene data show CDR1 as DFQATT and CDR2 as SNEGSKA (reference sequence).

The material sequenced was blood. The chain joins TRBV20-1 to TRBJ1-3; a weak D match, TRBD1 (6 bases). The receptor comes from a man in his thirties or forties with Graves' hyperthyroidism. CDR3 nucleotides: TGCAGTGCTACATCAACAGGGCTCTCTGGAAACACCATATATTTT. Protein: CSATSTGLSGNTIYF.